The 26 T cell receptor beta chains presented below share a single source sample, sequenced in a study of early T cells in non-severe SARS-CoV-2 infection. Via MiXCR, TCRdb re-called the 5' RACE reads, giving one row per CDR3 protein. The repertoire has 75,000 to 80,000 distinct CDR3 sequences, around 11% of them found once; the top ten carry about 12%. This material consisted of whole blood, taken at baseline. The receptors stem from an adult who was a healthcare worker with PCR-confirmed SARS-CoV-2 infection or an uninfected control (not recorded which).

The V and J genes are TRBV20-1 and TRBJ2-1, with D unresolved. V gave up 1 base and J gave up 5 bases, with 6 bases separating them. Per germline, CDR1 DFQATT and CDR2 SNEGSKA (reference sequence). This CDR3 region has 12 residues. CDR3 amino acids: CSARVRNNEQFF. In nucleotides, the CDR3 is TGCAGTGCTAGAGTCAGAAACAATGAGCAGTTCTTC.

CDR3 sequence (DNA): TGTGCCAGCAGCCCCCGGAGGGGCAGGGTCTGGGAGCAGTTCTTC. Protein sequence: CASSPRRGRVWEQFF. J is TRBJ2-1 and V is TRBV12-3 or TRBV12-4; D may be TRBD2 (6 bases). V lost 6 bases and J lost 10, with 22 bases in between. This CDR3 comprises 15 residues.

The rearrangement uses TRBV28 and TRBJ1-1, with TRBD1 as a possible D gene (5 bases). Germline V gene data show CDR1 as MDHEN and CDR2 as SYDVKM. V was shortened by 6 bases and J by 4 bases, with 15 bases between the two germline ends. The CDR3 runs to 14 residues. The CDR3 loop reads CASSELQDSTEAFF. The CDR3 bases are TGTGCCAGCAGCGAATTACAGGACTCCACTGAAGCTTTCTTT.

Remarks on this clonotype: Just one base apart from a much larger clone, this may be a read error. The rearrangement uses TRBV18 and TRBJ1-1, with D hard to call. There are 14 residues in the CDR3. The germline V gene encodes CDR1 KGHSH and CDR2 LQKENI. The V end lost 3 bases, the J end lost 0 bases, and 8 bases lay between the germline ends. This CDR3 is CASSPQVLNTEAFF. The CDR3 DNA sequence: TGTGCCAGCTCACCCCAGGTTTTGAACACTGAAGCTTTCTTT.

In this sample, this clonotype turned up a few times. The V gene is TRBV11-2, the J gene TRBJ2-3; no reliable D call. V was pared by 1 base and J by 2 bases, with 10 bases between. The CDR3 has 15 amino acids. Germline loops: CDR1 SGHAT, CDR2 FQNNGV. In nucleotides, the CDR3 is TGTGCCAGCAGCTTAGTGCCTAGTCTCACAGATACGCAGTATTTT. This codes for CASSLVPSLTDTQYF. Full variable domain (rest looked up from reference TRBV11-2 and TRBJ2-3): EAGVAQSPRYKIIEKRQSVAFWCNPISGHATLYWYQQILGQGPKLLIQFQNNGVVDDSQLPKDRFSAERLKGVDSTLKIQPAKLEDSAVYLCASSLVPSLTDTQYFGPGTRLTVL.

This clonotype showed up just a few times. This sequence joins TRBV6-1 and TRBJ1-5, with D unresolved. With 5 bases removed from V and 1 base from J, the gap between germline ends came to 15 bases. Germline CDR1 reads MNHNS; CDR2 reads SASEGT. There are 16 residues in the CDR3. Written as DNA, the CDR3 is TGTGCCAGCAGTCCGGGGAGACACAAGAGCAATCAGCCCCAGCATTTT. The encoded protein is CASSPGRHKSNQPQHF.

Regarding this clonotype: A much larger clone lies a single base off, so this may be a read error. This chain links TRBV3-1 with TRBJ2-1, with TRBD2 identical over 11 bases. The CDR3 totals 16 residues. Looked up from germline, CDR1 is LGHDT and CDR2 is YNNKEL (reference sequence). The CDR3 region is CSSRPSGGSSYNEQFF. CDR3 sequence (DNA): TGTTCCAGCAGGCCTAGCGGGGGGTCGTCCTACAATGAGCAGTTCTTC.

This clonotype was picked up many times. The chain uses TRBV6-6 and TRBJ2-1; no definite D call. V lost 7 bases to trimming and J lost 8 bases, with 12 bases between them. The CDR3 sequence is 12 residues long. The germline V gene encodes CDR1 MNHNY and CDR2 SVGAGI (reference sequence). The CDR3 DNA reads TGTGCCAGCACCCCCTCCCGCTATGAGCAGTTCTTC. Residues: CASTPSRYEQFF.

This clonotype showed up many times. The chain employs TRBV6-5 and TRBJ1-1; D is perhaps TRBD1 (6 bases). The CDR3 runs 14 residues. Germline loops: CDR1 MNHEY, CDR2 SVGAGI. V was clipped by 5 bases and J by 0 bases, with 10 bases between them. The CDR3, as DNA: TGTGCCAGCAGTGACAGGAACATGAACACTGAAGCTTTCTTT. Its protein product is CASSDRNMNTEAFF.

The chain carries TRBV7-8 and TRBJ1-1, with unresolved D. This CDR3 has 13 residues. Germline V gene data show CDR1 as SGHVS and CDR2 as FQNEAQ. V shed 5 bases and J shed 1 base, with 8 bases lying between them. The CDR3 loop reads CASSRTKNTEAFF. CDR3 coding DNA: TGTGCCAGCAGCCGGACTAAGAACACTGAAGCTTTCTTT.

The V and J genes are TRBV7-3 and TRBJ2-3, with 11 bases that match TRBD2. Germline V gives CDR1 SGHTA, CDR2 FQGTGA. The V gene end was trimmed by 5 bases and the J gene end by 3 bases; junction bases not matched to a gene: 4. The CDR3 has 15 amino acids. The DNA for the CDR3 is TGTGCCAGCAGCATTAGCGGGGGGGCAACAGATACGCAGTATTTT. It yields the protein CASSISGGATDTQYF. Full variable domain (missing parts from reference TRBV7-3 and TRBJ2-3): GAGVSQTPSNKVTEKGKYVELRCDPISGHTALYWYRQSLGQGPEFLIYFQGTGAADDSGLPNDRFFAVRPEGSVSTLKIQRTERGDSAVYLCASSISGGATDTQYFGPGTRLTVL.

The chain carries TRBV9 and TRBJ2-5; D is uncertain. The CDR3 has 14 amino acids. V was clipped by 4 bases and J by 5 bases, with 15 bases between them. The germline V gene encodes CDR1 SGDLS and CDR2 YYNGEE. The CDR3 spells CASSPSPLKETQYF. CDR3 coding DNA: TGTGCCAGCAGCCCGAGCCCCCTTAAGGAGACCCAGTACTTC.

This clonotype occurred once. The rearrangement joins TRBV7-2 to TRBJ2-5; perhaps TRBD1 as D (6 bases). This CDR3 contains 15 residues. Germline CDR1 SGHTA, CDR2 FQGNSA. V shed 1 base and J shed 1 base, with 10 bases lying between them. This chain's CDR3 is CASSLVRGFQETQYF. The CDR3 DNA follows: TGTGCCAGCAGCTTAGTCAGGGGTTTCCAAGAGACCCAGTACTTC.

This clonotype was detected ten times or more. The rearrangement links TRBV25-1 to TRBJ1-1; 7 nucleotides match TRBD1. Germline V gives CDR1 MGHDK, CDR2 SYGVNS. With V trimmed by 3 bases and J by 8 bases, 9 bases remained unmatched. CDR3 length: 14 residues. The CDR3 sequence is CASSEGTARREAFF. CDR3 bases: TGTGCCAGCAGTGAGGGGACAGCCAGGAGAGAAGCTTTCTTT.

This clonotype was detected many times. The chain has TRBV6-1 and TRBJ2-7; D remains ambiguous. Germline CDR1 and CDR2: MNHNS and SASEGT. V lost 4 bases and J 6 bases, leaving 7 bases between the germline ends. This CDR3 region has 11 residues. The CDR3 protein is CASSGYSEQYF. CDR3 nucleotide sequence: TGTGCCAGCAGTGGGTATAGCGAGCAGTACTTC.

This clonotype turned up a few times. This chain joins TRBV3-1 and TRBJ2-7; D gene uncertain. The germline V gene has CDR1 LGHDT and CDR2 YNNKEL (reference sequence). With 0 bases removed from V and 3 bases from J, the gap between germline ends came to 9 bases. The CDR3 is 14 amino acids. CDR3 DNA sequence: TGTGCCAGCAGCCAAGATCTGCTAAGCTACGAGCAGTACTTC. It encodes CASSQDLLSYEQYF.

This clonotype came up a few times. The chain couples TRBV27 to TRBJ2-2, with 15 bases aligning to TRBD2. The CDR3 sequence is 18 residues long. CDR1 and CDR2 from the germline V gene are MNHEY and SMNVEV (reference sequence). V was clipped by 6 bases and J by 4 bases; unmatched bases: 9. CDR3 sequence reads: CASRSGTSGGLGTGELFF. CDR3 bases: TGTGCCAGCAGATCCGGGACTAGCGGGGGGCTGGGCACCGGGGAGCTGTTTTTT.

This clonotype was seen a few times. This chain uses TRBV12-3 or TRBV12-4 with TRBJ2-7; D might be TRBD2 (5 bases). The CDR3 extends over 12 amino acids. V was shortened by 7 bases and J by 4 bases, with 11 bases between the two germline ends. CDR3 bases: TGTGCCAGCACCTTGGGCGGGTACGAGCAGTACTTC. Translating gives CASTLGGYEQYF.

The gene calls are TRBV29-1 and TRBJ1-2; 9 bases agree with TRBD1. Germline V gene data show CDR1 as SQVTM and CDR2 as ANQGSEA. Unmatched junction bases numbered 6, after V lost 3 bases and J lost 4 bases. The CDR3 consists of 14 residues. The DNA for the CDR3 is TGCAGCGTTGATGGAGGGGACAGGGTCTATGGCTACACCTTC. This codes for CSVDGGDRVYGYTF.

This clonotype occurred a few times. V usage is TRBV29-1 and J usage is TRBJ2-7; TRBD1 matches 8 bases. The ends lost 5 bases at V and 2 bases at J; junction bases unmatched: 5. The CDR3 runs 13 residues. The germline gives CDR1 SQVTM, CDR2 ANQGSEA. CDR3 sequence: CSVSQGVAYEQYF. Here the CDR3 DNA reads TGCAGCGTTTCACAGGGGGTCGCCTACGAGCAGTACTTC.

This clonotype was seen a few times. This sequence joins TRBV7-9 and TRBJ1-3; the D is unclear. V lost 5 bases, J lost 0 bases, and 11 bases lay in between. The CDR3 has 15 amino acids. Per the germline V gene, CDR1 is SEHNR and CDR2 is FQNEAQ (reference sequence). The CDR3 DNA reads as TGTGCCAGCAGCCGCCAGATTAACTCTGGAAACACCATATATTTT. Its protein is CASSRQINSGNTIYF.

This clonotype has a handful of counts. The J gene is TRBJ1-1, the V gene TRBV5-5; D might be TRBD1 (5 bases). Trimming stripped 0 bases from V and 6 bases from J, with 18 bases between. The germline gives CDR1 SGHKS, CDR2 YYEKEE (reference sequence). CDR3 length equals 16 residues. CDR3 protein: CASSLGTGLFSAEAFF. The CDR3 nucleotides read TGTGCCAGCAGCTTGGGAACAGGATTGTTTTCGGCTGAAGCTTTCTTT. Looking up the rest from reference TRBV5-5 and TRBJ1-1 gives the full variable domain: DAGVTQSPTHLIKTRGQQVTLRCSPISGHKSVSWYQQVLGQGPQFIFQYYEKEERGRGNFPDRFSARQFPNYSSELNVNALLLGDSALYLCASSLGTGLFSAEAFFGQGTRLTVV.

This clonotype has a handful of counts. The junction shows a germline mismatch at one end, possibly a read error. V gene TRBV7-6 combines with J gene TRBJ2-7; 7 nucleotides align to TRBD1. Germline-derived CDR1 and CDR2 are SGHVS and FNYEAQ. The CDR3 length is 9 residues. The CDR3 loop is CTSSRGKYF. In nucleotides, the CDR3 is TGTACCAGCAGCAGGGGGAAGTACTTC.

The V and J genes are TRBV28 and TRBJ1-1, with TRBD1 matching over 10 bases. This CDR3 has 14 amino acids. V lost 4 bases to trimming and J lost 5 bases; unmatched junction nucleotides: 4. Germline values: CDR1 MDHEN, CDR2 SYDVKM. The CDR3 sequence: CASSSTGGRTEAFF. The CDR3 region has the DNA TGTGCCAGCAGTTCGACAGGGGGCAGAACTGAAGCTTTCTTT.

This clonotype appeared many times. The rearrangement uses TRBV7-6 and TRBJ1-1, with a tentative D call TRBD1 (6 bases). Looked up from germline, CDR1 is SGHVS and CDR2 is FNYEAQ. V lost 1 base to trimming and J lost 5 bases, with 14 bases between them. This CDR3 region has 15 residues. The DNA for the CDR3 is TGTGCCAGCAGCTTAGTTGCAGGGGTTCGGACTGAAGCTTTCTTT. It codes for CASSLVAGVRTEAFF.

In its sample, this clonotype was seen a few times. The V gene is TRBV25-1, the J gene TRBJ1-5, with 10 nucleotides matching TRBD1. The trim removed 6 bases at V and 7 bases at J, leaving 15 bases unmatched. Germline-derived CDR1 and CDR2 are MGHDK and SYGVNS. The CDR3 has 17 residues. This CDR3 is CASSPSRGQGILQPQHF. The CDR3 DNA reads TGTGCCAGCAGCCCCTCGCGGGGACAGGGGATTTTACAGCCCCAGCATTTT.